This T cell receptor beta chain was identified in a study of T cells in Graves' hyperthyroidism and ophthalmopathy. Regions amplified from RNA transcripts were the TCR beta CDR3 regions. First-round RT-PCR targeting the TCR CDR3 was performed with the HTBI primer set. In TCRdb, the multiplex PCR reads were re-called with MiXCR into one record per CDR3 protein. The table lists roughly 650,000 distinct CDR3 sequences, about 16% of them singletons. Germline CDR1 is SGHAT and CDR2 is FQNNGV. V lost 5 bases and J 8 bases, leaving 6 bases between the germline ends. This CDR3 has 10 amino acids. For ophthalmopathy patients, the Clinical Activity Score was at least 3 and the NOSPECS grade at least 4; duration was under 3 months. This clonotype was found many times.

The sample comprised blood. This rearrangement joins TRBV11-2 to TRBJ1-2, with D uncertain. This sequence originates from a woman in her 40s with Graves' ophthalmopathy. The CDR3 protein is CASSPGGYTF. DNA for the CDR3: TGTGCCAGCAGCCCGGGCGGCTACACCTTC.